These 31 T cell receptor beta chains were all obtained from the same sample, sequenced in a study of blood T cell repertoires in COVID-19. Only in-frame clones appear in the TCRdb table, and some are missing; sequencing was by immunoSEQ multiplex PCR. The data show approximately 110,000 clones, 80% to 90% seen once. Specimen: peripheral blood. These receptors all stem from a middle-aged man with acute or convalescent COVID-19.

The chain has TRBV23-1 and TRBJ2-3; the D gene is possibly TRBD1 (5 bases). TRBV23-1 is recorded as an ORF, its role being uncertain. V dropped 2 bases and J dropped 5 bases, with 17 bases sitting between them. CDR3 length equals 16 residues. The CDR3 DNA is TGCGCCAGCAGTCAAGGCCTAGGGGCGGAGAAAGATACGCAGTATTTT. Protein sequence: CASSQGLGAEKDTQYF.

V usage is TRBV18 and J usage is TRBJ2-2; the D gene is possibly TRBD1 (5 bases). The CDR3 totals 13 residues. Trimming stripped 5 bases from V and 6 bases from J, with 10 bases between. The germline V gene has CDR1 KGHSH and CDR2 LQKENI. CDR3 sequence reads: CASSSREAGELFF. The CDR3, as DNA: TGTGCCAGCTCAAGCAGGGAAGCCGGGGAGCTGTTTTTT.

The genes are TRBV6-6 and TRBJ2-3, with a tentative D call TRBD2 (5 bases). Trimming removed 0 bases at V and 2 bases at J, with 9 bases between. There are 15 residues in the CDR3. Per the germline V gene, CDR1 is MNHNY and CDR2 is SVGAGI (reference sequence). CDR3 loop: CASSYSGSTTDTQYF. The CDR3 DNA follows: TGTGCCAGCAGTTACTCGGGGAGCACCACAGATACGCAGTATTTT.

The chain joins TRBV24-1 to TRBJ1-3; TRBD1 is a possible D gene (5 bases). From germline, CDR1 is KGHDR and CDR2 SFDVKD. V was shortened by 7 bases and J by 4 bases, with 13 bases between the two germline ends. This CDR3 is built from 14 residues. CDR3 DNA: TGTGCCACCAGGGGGGGTGAAGGAGGAAACACCATATATTTT. Translated: CATRGGEGGNTIYF.

J is TRBJ2-1 and V is TRBV7-9, with TRBD2 as a possible D gene (6 bases). The CDR3 consists of 15 residues. Germline CDR1 SEHNR, CDR2 FQNEAQ (reference sequence). The V end was cut by 7 bases, the J end by 8 bases, with 21 bases between. The CDR3 reads CASIPSGGVWDEQFF. The CDR3 DNA follows: TGTGCCAGCATCCCCTCCGGCGGGGTCTGGGATGAGCAGTTCTTC.

The V and J genes are TRBV5-6 and TRBJ1-5; D gene uncertain. CDR3 length: 12 residues. Germline V CDR1 and CDR2: SGHDT, YYEEEE. The germline V and J ends were trimmed by 4 bases and 6 bases, with 8 bases remaining between them. CDR3 protein: CASSPRGQPQHF. The CDR3 bases are TGTGCCAGCAGCCCGCGGGGTCAGCCCCAGCATTTT.

V and J are TRBV29-1 and TRBJ2-1; D not resolved. The CDR3 is 12 amino acids. V gave up 6 bases and J gave up 9 bases, with 15 bases separating them. Germline-derived CDR1 and CDR2 are SQVTM and ANQGSEA. Written as DNA, the CDR3 is TGCAGCGTCTCAGTAAAGAACACTGAGCAGTTCTTC. This codes for CSVSVKNTEQFF.

This chain connects TRBV5-8 to TRBJ2-3; D call uncertain. CDR1 and CDR2 from the germline V gene are SGHTS and YDEGEE. This CDR3 region has 13 residues. V lost 3 bases and J lost 7, with 12 bases in between. The CDR3 loop is CASSSLPANTQYF. CDR3 nucleotides: TGTGCCAGCAGCTCCCTACCCGCAAATACGCAGTATTTT.

V usage is TRBV9 and J usage is TRBJ2-2; TRBD1 is a possible D gene (5 bases). Trimming removed 2 bases at V and 2 bases at J, with 13 bases between. Germline-derived CDR1 and CDR2 are SGDLS and YYNGEE. This CDR3 has 16 residues. The DNA for the CDR3 is TGTGCCAGCAGCGTTGAAGGGGTTTCCAACACCGGGGAGCTGTTTTTT. Protein product: CASSVEGVSNTGELFF.

The gene calls are TRBV6-5 and TRBJ1-2, with TRBD1 matching 7 bases. Germline assignment: CDR1 MNHEY and CDR2 SVGAGI. J lost 4 bases, V lost 8 bases, and 10 bases had no gene match. The CDR3 runs 14 residues. CDR3 sequence: CASASPGQSYGYTF. CDR3 coding DNA: TGTGCCAGCGCGTCTCCGGGACAGTCCTATGGCTACACCTTC.

This clone showed up just a few times. The chain couples TRBV12-5 to TRBJ1-4, with TRBD1 matching 8 bases. The CDR3 is 15 residues long. The trim removed 5 bases at V and 8 bases at J, leaving 10 bases unmatched. In germline, CDR1 is LGHNT, CDR2 FRNRAP. The CDR3 DNA reads as TGTGCTAGTGGTCCGGGACAGGTGTTAGGGGAAAAACTGTTTTTT. This translates into CASGPGQVLGEKLFF. The variable domain in full, completed from reference TRBV12-5 and TRBJ1-4, reads DARVTQTPRHKVTEMGQEVTMRCQPILGHNTVFWYRQTMMQGLELLAYFRNRAPLDDSGMPKDRFSAEMPDATLATLKIQPSEPRDSAVYFCASGPGQVLGEKLFFGSGTQLSVL.

The V gene is TRBV18, the J gene TRBJ1-2; 9 bases line up with TRBD1. The CDR3 extends over 14 amino acids. With V trimmed by 0 bases and J by 6 bases, 2 bases remained unmatched. Germline lookup yields CDR1 KGHSH and CDR2 LQKENI. The chain's CDR3 is CASSPPGQGNGYTF. In nucleotides, the CDR3 is TGTGCCAGCTCACCACCCGGACAGGGGAATGGCTACACCTTC.

The V call is TRBV3-1 (or the pseudogene TRBV3-2), the J call TRBJ2-2; 10 nucleotides line up with TRBD1. V shed 7 bases and J 0 bases; nucleotides not matched to a gene: 8. This CDR3 region has 17 residues. Germline V gene data show CDR1 as LGHDT and CDR2 as YNNKEL (reference sequence). The CDR3: CASTDRGISANTGELFF. Written as DNA, the CDR3 is TGTGCCAGCACGGACAGGGGGATTTCAGCGAACACCGGGGAGCTGTTTTTT.

The chain is built from TRBV3-1 (or the pseudogene TRBV3-2) and TRBJ1-2; perhaps TRBD1 as D (5 bases). The CDR3 has 14 amino acids. Germline V CDR1 and CDR2: LGHDT, YNNKEL (reference sequence). V was shortened by 1 base and J by 6 bases, with 12 bases between the two germline ends. The CDR3 sequence is CASSQGWGGDGYTF. CDR3 bases: TGTGCCAGCAGCCAAGGATGGGGGGGGGATGGCTACACCTTC.

The chain is built from TRBV2 and TRBJ2-7, with 7 bases that match TRBD2. J was trimmed by 3 bases and V by 6 bases; bases with no gene match: 8. Per germline, CDR1 SNHLY and CDR2 FYNNEI. The CDR3 contains 14 residues. CDR3 sequence (DNA): TGTGCCAGCAGGGGGGGGGAAAGGATCTACGAGCAGTACTTC. It translates to CASRGGERIYEQYF.

The V gene is TRBV7-8, the J gene TRBJ2-1; 8 bases map to TRBD2. The V segment lost 3 bases and the J segment 0 bases; nucleotides outside the gene matches: 13. The CDR3 runs to 19 residues. CDR1 is SGHVS, CDR2 FQNEAQ, per germline. The CDR3 DNA is TGTGCCAGCAGCTTCGTGTTAGCGGGGCCCCCGAGCTCCTACAATGAGCAGTTCTTC. Amino acids: CASSFVLAGPPSSYNEQFF.

V gene TRBV29-1 combines with J gene TRBJ1-3; D is unclear. Germline lookup yields CDR1 SQVTM and CDR2 ANQGSEA. The CDR3 consists of 15 residues. V gave up 0 bases and J gave up 0 bases, with 9 bases separating them. The chain's CDR3 is CSVEDLASSGNTIYF. In DNA form, the CDR3 reads TGCAGCGTTGAAGATCTTGCGAGCTCTGGAAACACCATATATTTT.

This chain joins TRBV4-1 and TRBJ2-5; 8 positions agree with TRBD1. V lost 0 bases, J lost 4 bases, and 4 bases stayed unmatched. The V gene's germline CDR1 is MGHRA and CDR2 YSYEKL. The CDR3 length is 15 residues. Here the CDR3 reads CASSQDPGGLETQYF. The CDR3, as DNA: TGCGCCAGCAGCCAAGACCCAGGGGGCCTAGAGACCCAGTACTTC.

The rearrangement links TRBV7-9 to TRBJ2-4, with D maybe TRBD2 (5 bases). CDR3 length: 14 amino acids. Germline CDR1 SEHNR, CDR2 FQNEAQ (reference sequence). V was cut by 1 base and J by 7 bases, with 11 bases left in between. This chain's CDR3 is CASSLVTRGNIQYF. The CDR3 DNA reads TGTGCCAGCAGCTTAGTTACCAGAGGGAACATTCAGTACTTC.

This chain joins TRBV29-1 and TRBJ1-2, with a weak D call TRBD1 (5 bases). The CDR3 is 15 residues long. Germline CDR1 and CDR2: SQVTM and ANQGSEA. Trimming pared 0 bases from V and 2 bases from J, leaving 13 bases between. The DNA of the CDR3 is TGCAGCGTTGAAGATCGGGGGGTTGCCAACTATGGCTACACCTTC. Protein sequence: CSVEDRGVANYGYTF.

The V gene is TRBV5-6, the J gene TRBJ2-7; 8 bases line up with TRBD2. The J segment lost 2 bases and the V segment lost 3 bases, leaving 10 bases of the junction unmatched. Germline V gives CDR1 SGHDT, CDR2 YYEEEE. The CDR3 covers 16 residues. CDR3 in amino acids: CASSSRAGAFPYEQYF. CDR3 DNA: TGTGCCAGCAGCTCCCGAGCGGGGGCGTTCCCCTACGAGCAGTACTTC.

V usage is TRBV7-9 and J usage is TRBJ2-7; TRBD2 agrees at 12 bases. The CDR3 runs to 14 residues. After removal of 5 bases from V and 7 bases from J, the junction contained 6 bases not matched to a gene. Germline V lookup: CDR1 SEHNR, CDR2 FQNEAQ (reference sequence). The CDR3 loop is CASSRPSGGDEQYF. CDR3 DNA: TGTGCCAGCAGCCGTCCTAGCGGGGGGGATGAGCAGTACTTC. The whole variable domain, remainder taken from reference TRBV7-9 and TRBJ2-7, is DTGVSQNPRHKITKRGQNVTFRCDPISEHNRLYWYRQTLGQGPEFLTYFQNEAQLEKSRLLSDRFSAERPKGSFSTLEIQRTEQGDSAMYLCASSRPSGGDEQYFGPGTRLTVT.

The chain uses TRBV4-2 and TRBJ2-5; 8 bases are shared with TRBD1. V shed 3 bases and J 1 base; nucleotides not matched to a gene: 7. CDR1 and CDR2 (germline): LGHNA, YNFKEQ. This CDR3 has 16 amino acids. CDR3 in amino acids: CASSQTGVGRQETQYF. Here the CDR3 DNA reads TGTGCCAGCAGCCAGACAGGGGTGGGTCGCCAAGAGACCCAGTACTTC.

The rearrangement links TRBV30 to TRBJ1-3; maybe TRBD1 (5 bases). Trimming stripped 1 base from V and 4 bases from J, with 14 bases between. CDR3 size: 15 residues. Germline V gene lookup returns CDR1 GTSNPN and CDR2 SVGIG (reference sequence). The CDR3 coding sequence is TGTGCCTGGAGTGCCCGGGGGTCGACCGGAAACACCATATATTTT. Translation gives CAWSARGSTGNTIYF.

The chain recombines TRBV30 with TRBJ1-1; unclear D gene. Trimming stripped 2 bases from V and 8 bases from J, with 21 bases between. This CDR3 contains 15 residues. CDR1 and CDR2 (germline): GTSNPN, SVGIG (reference sequence). CDR3 DNA sequence: TGTGCCTGGAGTTTTACACCAGGAGGCGTGCCCGAAGCTTTCTTT. Residues: CAWSFTPGGVPEAFF.

This chain uses TRBV7-9 with TRBJ2-1; D remains unclear. V was cut by 4 bases and J by 6 bases, with 13 bases left in between. This CDR3 is 14 amino acids long. CDR1 is SEHNR, CDR2 FQNEAQ, per germline (reference sequence). CDR3 sequence: CASSYQEAVNEQFF. The CDR3 nucleotides read TGTGCCAGCAGCTACCAAGAGGCAGTCAATGAGCAGTTCTTC.

The V call is TRBV4-1, the J call TRBJ2-7, with D possibly matching TRBD1 (6 bases). Germline V gene lookup returns CDR1 MGHRA and CDR2 YSYEKL. Trimming cost V 4 bases and J 1 base, with 8 bases left between them. This CDR3 is built from 13 residues. DNA for the CDR3: TGCGCCAGCAGCCTCAGGGGTTCCTACGAGCAGTACTTC. Residues: CASSLRGSYEQYF.

This clone appeared a single time. The J gene is TRBJ2-3, the V gene TRBV12-5, with unresolved D. Germline-derived CDR1 and CDR2 are LGHNT and FRNRAP. The V end was cut by 1 base, the J end by 6 bases, with 8 bases between. The CDR3 spans 13 residues. Here the CDR3 reads CASGLDDRDTQYF. CDR3 nucleotide sequence: TGTGCTAGTGGTTTGGACGATCGGGATACGCAGTATTTT.

The chain carries TRBV10-3 and TRBJ2-3; 7 bases match TRBD1. Germline values: CDR1 ENHRY, CDR2 SYGVKD. V gave up 7 bases and J gave up 2 bases; unmatched junction bases: 9. The CDR3 has 15 residues. The DNA of the CDR3 is TGTGCCATCACCCTCGGACAGGCCGACACAGATACGCAGTATTTT. This translates into CAITLGQADTDTQYF.

This clone was seen a few times. The chain is built from TRBV11-3 and TRBJ2-2; D is possibly TRBD1 (5 bases). V lost 2 bases and J 6 bases, leaving 10 bases between the germline ends. This CDR3 contains 14 residues. The germline gives CDR1 SGHNT, CDR2 YENEEA. CDR3 amino acids: CASSLTQGAGELFF. The CDR3 bases are TGTGCCAGCAGCTTAACGCAGGGCGCCGGGGAGCTGTTTTTT. Variable domain in full (rest from reference TRBV11-3 and TRBJ2-2): EAGVVQSPRYKIIEKKQPVAFWCNPISGHNTLYWYLQNLGQGPELLIRYENEEAVDDSQLPKDRFSAERLKGVDSTLKIQPAELGDSAVYLCASSLTQGAGELFFGEGSRLTVL.

The V and J genes are TRBV2 and TRBJ2-2; TRBD1 matches 10 bases. Germline V CDR1 and CDR2: SNHLY, FYNNEI. The CDR3 loop spans 16 amino acids. V shed 5 bases, J shed 0 bases, and the junction held 3 bases outside the gene matches. The CDR3 reads CASSTGTGANTGELFF. The CDR3, as DNA: TGTGCCAGCAGTACCGGGACAGGGGCGAACACCGGGGAGCTGTTTTTT.